One sample yielded the 24 T cell receptor beta chains listed below, sequenced in a study of shared clonotypes between healthy human individuals. TCRdb keeps only in-frame clones here, not all; method: immunoSEQ multiplex PCR. The sample shows roughly 2.1 million clones, about 93% of them seen only once. Naive CD8 cells were CD45RO-negative, positively selected for CCR7, excluding terminally differentiated effector memory CD45RA+ cells. Specimen: naive CD8+ T cells from PBMCs. The receptor set was obtained from a man aged 18 to 29 in good health. Some clones in this sample may be carry-over from other donors' samples.

The chain links TRBV9 to TRBJ2-1, with 9 bases fitting TRBD2. From germline, CDR1 is SGDLS and CDR2 YYNGEE. The CDR3 runs to 16 residues. V was pared by 3 bases and J by 3 bases, with 7 bases of the junction left unmatched. The CDR3, as DNA: TGTGCCAGCAGCGACCCGGGTAGCGGGGGCTACAATGAGCAGTTCTTC. Residues: CASSDPGSGGYNEQFF.

This clone was seen a few times. This rearrangement joins TRBV7-4 to TRBJ2-7; weak D call: TRBD2 (5 bases). The V end was cut by 1 base, the J end by 1 base, with 11 bases between. Germline CDR1 and CDR2: SGHVT and SQSDAQ. The CDR3 is made up of 15 amino acids. The CDR3 here is CASSLVGEVSYEQYF. The CDR3 coding sequence is TGTGCCAGCAGCTTAGTGGGAGAGGTTTCCTACGAGCAGTACTTC.

The chain has TRBV27 and TRBJ2-3, with unresolved D. This CDR3 contains 14 residues. Between the trimmed V and J ends, which lost 2 bases and 3 bases, there was a span of 9 bases. In germline, CDR1 is MNHEY, CDR2 SMNVEV (reference sequence). The CDR3: CASSLTRRTDTQYF. The DNA of the CDR3 is TGTGCCAGCAGTTTAACGAGAAGGACAGATACGCAGTATTTT.

In its sample, this clone was seen once. The chain recombines TRBV27 with TRBJ2-1; no definite D call. CDR3 length equals 13 residues. CDR1 is MNHEY, CDR2 SMNVEV, per germline (reference sequence). V gave up 8 bases and J gave up 0 bases, with 8 bases separating them. The CDR3 DNA reads as TGTGCCAGCGCCTTGGGCTCCTACAATGAGCAGTTCTTC. This gives the protein CASALGSYNEQFF.

This chain's CDR3 is CAISEAMDTGELFF. The DNA for the CDR3 is TGTGCCATCAGTGAGGCGATGGACACCGGGGAGCTGTTTTTT. V and J are TRBV10-3 and TRBJ2-2, with D unclear. V lost 2 bases to trimming and J lost 3 bases, with 7 bases between them. The CDR3 has 14 amino acids. Germline V gene lookup returns CDR1 ENHRY and CDR2 SYGVKD.

The chain carries TRBV7-7 and TRBJ2-7, with D possibly matching TRBD2 (5 bases). The germline V gene encodes CDR1 SSHAT and CDR2 FNYEAQ (reference sequence). This CDR3 comprises 15 residues. V lost 6 bases and J lost 1, with 16 bases in between. The CDR3 DNA follows: TGTGCCAGCAGTACCCAGCCTAGCCCTTCCTACGAGCAGTACTTC. Its protein is CASSTQPSPSYEQYF.

The CDR3 region is CASTLAGAAYNEQFF. In nucleotides, the CDR3 is TGTGCCAGCACTCTAGCGGGAGCTGCCTACAATGAGCAGTTCTTC. The chain has TRBV28 and TRBJ2-1; 10 bases are shared with TRBD2. The CDR3 is 15 residues long. The germline CDR1 and CDR2 sequences are MDHEN and SYDVKM. The V and J ends lost 7 bases and 2 bases, in that order; junction bases with no gene match: 5.

The chain couples TRBV4-1 to TRBJ2-7; perhaps TRBD2 as D (5 bases). The CDR3 is made up of 15 amino acids. From germline, CDR1 is MGHRA and CDR2 YSYEKL. V lost 0 bases to trimming and J lost 3 bases, with 12 bases between them. CDR3 nucleotide sequence: TGCGCCAGCAGCCAAGAAGAGGGAGAGGGCTACGAGCAGTACTTC. Encoded protein: CASSQEEGEGYEQYF.

The chain carries TRBV27 and TRBJ1-2; D gene unclear. Deletions cut 0 bases from V and 0 bases from J, with 5 bases between. The V gene's germline CDR1 is MNHEY and CDR2 SMNVEV (reference sequence). The CDR3 consists of 14 residues. The CDR3 protein is CASSLSEANYGYTF. As DNA, the CDR3 is TGTGCCAGCAGTTTATCGGAAGCTAACTATGGCTACACCTTC.

The chain uses TRBV27 and TRBJ2-3, with 7 bases fitting TRBD1. Germline V CDR1 and CDR2: MNHEY, SMNVEV (reference sequence). The CDR3 length is 13 residues. V trimming: 4 bases; J trimming: 6 bases; junction bases outside the gene matches: 4. In DNA form, the CDR3 reads TGTGCCAGCAGTTACAGGGGAGCGGATACGCAGTATTTT. Protein sequence: CASSYRGADTQYF.

CDR3 sequence (DNA): TGTGCCAGCAGCTTAGTTCAGGACAGGGGGTTGTCGACTAATGAAAAACTGTTTTTT. Amino acids: CASSLVQDRGLSTNEKLFF. The chain joins TRBV7-6 to TRBJ1-4, with 10 bases that match TRBD1. CDR3 length: 19 residues. The V segment lost 1 base and the J segment 2 bases; nucleotides outside the gene matches: 10. CDR1 and CDR2 from the germline V gene are SGHVS and FNYEAQ.

The chain employs TRBV28 and TRBJ2-3; D is perhaps TRBD1 or TRBD2 (5 bases each). V lost 3 bases and J lost 2, with 9 bases in between. The CDR3 length is 14 residues. Germline CDR1 is MDHEN and CDR2 is SYDVKM. CDR3 in DNA: TGTGCCAGCAGTTTGGGGGATACCACAGATACGCAGTATTTT. It specifies CASSLGDTTDTQYF.

The J gene is TRBJ2-5, the V gene TRBV30, with 7 nucleotides matching TRBD1. The germline CDR1 and CDR2 sequences are GTSNPN and SVGIG (reference sequence). V lost 1 base and J lost 5; bases outside the gene matches: 7. This CDR3 region has 14 residues. The CDR3 DNA reads as TGTGCCTGGAGTGACTCGGGACAGACCGAGACCCAGTACTTC. It yields the protein CAWSDSGQTETQYF. Supplemented by reference TRBV30 and TRBJ2-5, the full variable domain reads SQTIHQWPATLVQPVGSPLSLECTVEGTSNPNLYWYRQAAGRGLQLLFYSVGIGQISSEVPQNLSASRPQDRQFILSSKKLLLSDSGFYLCAWSDSGQTETQYFGPGTRLLVL.

About this clone itself: Additional DNA sequences in this sample encode the identical CDR3. V usage is TRBV7-9 and J usage is TRBJ2-1; 11 bases fit TRBD2. Germline-derived CDR1 and CDR2 are SEHNR and FQNEAQ (reference sequence). V shed 5 bases, J shed 4 bases, and the junction held 4 bases outside the gene matches. CDR3 length equals 15 residues. CDR3: CASSPGLAEYNEQFF. The CDR3 DNA is TGTGCCAGCAGCCCGGGACTAGCGGAATACAATGAGCAGTTCTTC.

This chain uses TRBV7-6 with TRBJ2-2; 9 nucleotides align to TRBD2. V was pared by 5 bases and J by 0 bases, with 7 bases of the junction left unmatched. This CDR3 comprises 17 residues. Germline CDR1 is SGHVS and CDR2 is FNYEAQ. CDR3: CASSPGASGANTGELFF. In DNA form, the CDR3 reads TGTGCCAGCAGCCCTGGGGCTAGCGGGGCGAACACCGGGGAGCTGTTTTTT.

The V gene is TRBV9, the J gene TRBJ2-7; tentative D call: TRBD1 (7 bases). The CDR3 consists of 14 residues. Germline V gives CDR1 SGDLS, CDR2 YYNGEE. V lost 4 bases and J lost 2, with 13 bases in between. In DNA, the CDR3 is TGTGCCAGCAGCCCGACAGGGAGGACCTACGAGCAGTACTTC. Protein product: CASSPTGRTYEQYF.

The chain couples TRBV13 to TRBJ2-2; 7 bases fit TRBD1. This CDR3 is 15 amino acids long. Germline CDR1 and CDR2: PRHDT and FYEKMQ (reference sequence). V gave up 6 bases and J gave up 5 bases; unmatched junction bases: 9. In nucleotides, the CDR3 is TGTGCCAGCAGACCTAACAGGGGATGGACCGGGGAGCTGTTTTTT. Translating it yields CASRPNRGWTGELFF.

The chain couples TRBV6-6 to TRBJ1-1, with 7 nucleotides matching TRBD1. Germline V gene data show CDR1 as MNHNY and CDR2 as SVGAGI (reference sequence). The CDR3 totals 16 residues. Trimming removed 5 bases from V and 10 bases from J; junction bases left unmatched: 19. CDR3 region: CASSTPGQHYTIGAFF. CDR3 coding DNA: TGTGCCAGCAGTACCCCGGGACAGCACTATACGATTGGAGCTTTCTTT.

CDR3 DNA sequence: TGTGCCAGCAGTTCGACGTCGACAGGGTGGGGGAATCAGCCCCAGCATTTT. Protein: CASSSTSTGWGNQPQHF. This chain joins TRBV27 and TRBJ1-5; 7 nucleotides agree with TRBD1. Unmatched junction bases numbered 13, after V lost 4 bases and J lost 4 bases. The CDR3 is 17 amino acids. The germline V gene encodes CDR1 MNHEY and CDR2 SMNVEV (reference sequence).

This chain joins TRBV27 and TRBJ2-3, with D hard to call. Trimming left V 2 bases short and J 4 bases short, with 7 bases between. Germline CDR1 reads MNHEY; CDR2 reads SMNVEV (reference sequence). This CDR3 is 13 amino acids long. This CDR3 is CASSLVPADTQYF. The CDR3 bases are TGTGCCAGCAGTTTAGTGCCCGCAGATACGCAGTATTTT.

V and J are TRBV10-2 and TRBJ1-2, with TRBD1 identical over 10 bases. CDR1 is WSHSY and CDR2 is SAAADI in the germline V gene. The CDR3 sequence is 16 residues long. V trimming: 0 bases; J trimming: 4 bases; junction bases outside the gene matches: 5. The CDR3: CASSESRDRGRYGYTF. CDR3 DNA sequence: TGCGCCAGCAGTGAGTCCAGGGACAGGGGACGCTATGGCTACACCTTC.

The CDR3 protein is CASSLGFPSRTGELFF. For the CDR3, the DNA is TGTGCCAGCAGCTTAGGATTTCCATCTAGGACCGGGGAGCTGTTTTTT. The gene calls are TRBV7-9 and TRBJ2-2; D gene uncertain. Trimming removed 1 base at V and 5 bases at J, with 14 bases between. This CDR3 is built from 16 residues. Per the germline V gene, CDR1 is SEHNR and CDR2 is FQNEAQ (reference sequence).

The V and J genes are TRBV6-6 and TRBJ2-3; D not resolved. Germline CDR1 is MNHNY and CDR2 is SVGAGI (reference sequence). The V gene lost 6 bases and the J gene lost 2 bases, with 3 bases spanning the gap. The CDR3 spans 11 residues. The CDR3, as DNA: TGTGCCAGCAGATTCACAGATACGCAGTATTTT. Translated, it gives CASRFTDTQYF.

The chain has TRBV7-9 and TRBJ2-3; D not resolved. The ends were cut back, 1 base at V and 3 bases at J, with 14 bases in the middle. This CDR3 spans 16 amino acids. In germline, CDR1 is SEHNR, CDR2 FQNEAQ (reference sequence). The CDR3 DNA follows: TGTGCCAGCAGCTTAGTTAGGAACCTTATTACAGATACGCAGTATTTT. Protein: CASSLVRNLITDTQYF.